This section outlines one T cell receptor (beta chain) sequence together with its context. The antigen remains undetermined. PCR employed 60 Vbeta and 13 Jbeta primers. Some clones are missing from TCRdb's copy, which holds only in-frame ones; the method was immunoSEQ multiplex PCR. Of 80,000 to 100,000 clones listed, roughly 70% are singletons. The data were taken from a study of cytomegalovirus exposure and HLA in healthy donors. Overall study context: A prior study identified 90 million to 120 million unique TCR beta sequences from roughly 180 million T cells.

Study-wide findings and caveats: About 87% or about 30% of the time was how often most TCR beta V segments were productive, according to an earlier analysis. Presence/absence analyses took donor sequencing depth as roughly uniform.

Looked up from germline, CDR1 is SGHRS and CDR2 is YFSETQ. J lost 6 bases, V lost 5 bases, and 13 bases had no gene match. This CDR3 comprises 15 residues. The chain has TRBV5-1 and TRBJ1-1, with 7 bases lining up with TRBD1. The TCR comes from a man aged 50 to 60 in good health and CMV-seronegative. Sequenced material: PBMCs. CDR3 amino acids: CASRSGSDRLAEAFF. The CDR3 nucleotides are TGCGCCAGCAGATCCGGTTCGGACAGGCTGGCTGAAGCTTTCTTT.